This TCR beta chain was retrieved from a study of technical replicates of blood from a few donors. The data were produced by immunoSEQ multiplex PCR, yet TCRdb's version contains in-frame clones alone and is incomplete. Here the sample spans around 73,000 clones, around nine tenths being singletons. Deletions cut 2 bases from V and 6 bases from J, with 10 bases between. This CDR3 contains 13 residues. The germline CDR1 and CDR2 sequences are MNHNY and SVGAGI (reference sequence). The chain joins TRBV6-6 to TRBJ1-1; D remains unclear. This TCR derives from a human donor in good health. Some clones in this sample may be carry-over from other donors' samples. Sequencing was carried out using PBMCs. The CDR3 here is CASSYGRAPEAFF. CDR3 sequence (DNA): TGTGCCAGCAGTTACGGGCGGGCCCCTGAAGCTTTCTTT.